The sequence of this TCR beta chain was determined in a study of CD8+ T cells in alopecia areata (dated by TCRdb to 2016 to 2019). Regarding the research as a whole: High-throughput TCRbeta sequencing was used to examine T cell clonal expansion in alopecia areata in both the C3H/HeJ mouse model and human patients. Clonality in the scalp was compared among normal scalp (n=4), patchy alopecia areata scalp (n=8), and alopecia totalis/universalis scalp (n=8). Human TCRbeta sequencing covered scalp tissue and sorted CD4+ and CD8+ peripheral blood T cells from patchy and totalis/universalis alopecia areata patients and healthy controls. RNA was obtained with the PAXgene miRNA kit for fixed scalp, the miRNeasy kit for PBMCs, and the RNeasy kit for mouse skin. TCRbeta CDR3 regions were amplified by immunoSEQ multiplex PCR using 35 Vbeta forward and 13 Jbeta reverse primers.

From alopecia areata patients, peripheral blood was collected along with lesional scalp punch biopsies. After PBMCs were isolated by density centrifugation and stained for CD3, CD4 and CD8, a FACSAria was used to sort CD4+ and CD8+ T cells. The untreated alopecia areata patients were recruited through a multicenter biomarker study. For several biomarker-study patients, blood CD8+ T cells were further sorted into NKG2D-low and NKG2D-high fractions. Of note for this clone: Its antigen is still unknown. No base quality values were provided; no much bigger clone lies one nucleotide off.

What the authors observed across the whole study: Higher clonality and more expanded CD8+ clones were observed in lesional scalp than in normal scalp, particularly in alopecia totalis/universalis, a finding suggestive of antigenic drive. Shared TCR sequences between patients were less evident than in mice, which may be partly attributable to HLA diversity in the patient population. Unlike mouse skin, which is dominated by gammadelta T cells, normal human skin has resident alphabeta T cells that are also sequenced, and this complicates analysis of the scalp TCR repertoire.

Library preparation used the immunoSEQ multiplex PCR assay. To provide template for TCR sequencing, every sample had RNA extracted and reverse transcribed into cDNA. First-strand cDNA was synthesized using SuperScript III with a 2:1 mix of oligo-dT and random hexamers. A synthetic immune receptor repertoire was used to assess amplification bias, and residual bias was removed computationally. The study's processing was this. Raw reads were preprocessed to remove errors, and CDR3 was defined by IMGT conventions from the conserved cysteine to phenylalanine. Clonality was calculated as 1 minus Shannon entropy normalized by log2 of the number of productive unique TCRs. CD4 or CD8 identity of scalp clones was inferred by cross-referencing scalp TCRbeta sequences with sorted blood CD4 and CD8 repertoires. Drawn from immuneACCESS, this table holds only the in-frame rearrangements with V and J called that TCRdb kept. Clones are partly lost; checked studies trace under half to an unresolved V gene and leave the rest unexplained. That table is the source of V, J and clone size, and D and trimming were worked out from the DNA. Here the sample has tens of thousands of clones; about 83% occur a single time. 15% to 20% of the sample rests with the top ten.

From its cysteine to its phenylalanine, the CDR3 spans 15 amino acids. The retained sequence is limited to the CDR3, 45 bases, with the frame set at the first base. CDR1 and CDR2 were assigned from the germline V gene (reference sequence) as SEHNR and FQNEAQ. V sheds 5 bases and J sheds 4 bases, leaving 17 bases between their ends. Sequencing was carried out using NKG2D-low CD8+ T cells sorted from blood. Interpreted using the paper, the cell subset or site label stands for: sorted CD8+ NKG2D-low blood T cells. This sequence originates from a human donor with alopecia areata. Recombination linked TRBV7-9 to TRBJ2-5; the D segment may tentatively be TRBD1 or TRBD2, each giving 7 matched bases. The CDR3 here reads CASSPPGGASETQYF. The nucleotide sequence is TGTGCCAGCAGCCCACCAGGGGGGGCGTCAGAGACCCAGTACTTC.